The 26 T cell receptor beta chains given below trace back to one sample, sequenced in a study of blood T cells in healthy people across ages. A second PCR, run for roughly 6 to 11 cycles, used a sample-barcoded 5' primer plus a J-beta primer mix. In TCRdb, the 5' RACE reads were re-called with MiXCR into one record per CDR3 protein. The repertoire holds roughly 1.5 million distinct CDR3 sequences, approximately 43% seen once, with about 3.8% in the top ten. Sequencing was done on a sample of blood. These receptors originate from a woman between 18 and 29 years old in good health.

This chain uses TRBV6-6 with TRBJ1-1, with TRBD1 as a possible D gene (5 bases). V was clipped by 6 bases and J by 0 bases, with 20 bases between them. The CDR3 is 17 residues long. Germline CDR1 is MNHNY and CDR2 is SVGAGI (reference sequence). The CDR3 coding sequence is TGTGCCAGCAGCTCTGGGGGTTTGGTACGGATGAACACTGAAGCTTTCTTT. Translation: CASSSGGLVRMNTEAFF.

This clonotype was counted a few times. The rearrangement links TRBV12-3 or TRBV12-4 to TRBJ1-2; D is perhaps TRBD1 (6 bases). The V end was cut by 2 bases, the J end by 3 bases, with 7 bases between. CDR3 length: 13 amino acids. CDR3 DNA: TGTGCCAGCAGTTTAAACAGGGACTATGGCTACACCTTC. Translating it yields CASSLNRDYGYTF.

V and J are TRBV4-1 and TRBJ1-2, with D hard to call. V was shortened by 8 bases and J by 1 base, with 17 bases between the two germline ends. From germline, CDR1 is MGHRA and CDR2 YSYEKL. The CDR3 runs 15 residues. The CDR3 nucleotides are TGCGCCAGCCGAGAACATCAGGCGTATAACTATGGCTACACCTTC. Amino acid sequence: CASREHQAYNYGYTF.

V and J are TRBV27 and TRBJ1-5; D is unresolved. The CDR3 is made up of 13 amino acids. V lost 8 bases to trimming and J lost 3 bases, with 11 bases between them. In germline, CDR1 is MNHEY, CDR2 SMNVEV (reference sequence). CDR3 sequence (DNA): TGTGCCAGCGGACTCGGGGTCAATCAGCCCCAGCATTTT. This gives the protein CASGLGVNQPQHF.

The genes are TRBV29-1 and TRBJ2-3; TRBD2 aligns across 11 bases. The CDR3 has 16 residues. The germline CDR1 and CDR2 sequences are SQVTM and ANQGSEA. After removal of 7 bases from V and 5 bases from J, the junction contained 14 bases not matched to a gene. CDR3 residues: CSAQGTSGRYRDTQYF. CDR3 nucleotide sequence: TGCAGCGCCCAGGGGACTAGCGGTCGATACCGAGATACGCAGTATTTT.

V and J are TRBV7-2 and TRBJ2-3; 13 nucleotides match TRBD2. The ends lost 5 bases at V and 4 bases at J; junction bases unmatched: 12. Germline CDR1 and CDR2: SGHTA and FQGNSA. There are 18 residues in the CDR3. The CDR3 bases are TGTGCCAGCAGCCCCCAAGGACTAGCGGGAGCTCAGGCAGATACGCAGTATTTT. Translation gives CASSPQGLAGAQADTQYF.

Remarks on this clonotype: An end of the junction differs from the germline gene, which may be a read error. The CDR3 here is CAGSWLGEVNYGYTF. As DNA, the CDR3 is TGTGCCGGCAGCTGGTTAGGGGAAGTCAACTATGGCTACACCTTC. The V call is TRBV7-9, the J call TRBJ1-2; D might be TRBD1 (5 bases). Germline V lookup: CDR1 SEHNR, CDR2 FQNEAQ (reference sequence). CDR3 length: 15 residues.

This clonotype was observed a handful of times. The chain carries TRBV4-3 and TRBJ1-1, with no clear D. CDR3 size: 16 residues. Germline V gene data show CDR1 as LGHNA and CDR2 as YSLEER. Trimming shortened V by 0 bases and J by 1 base, and 12 bases separated the two germline ends. Here the CDR3 DNA reads TGCGCCAGCAGCCAAGATCTCACCCTACGGAACACTGAAGCTTTCTTT. It translates to CASSQDLTLRNTEAFF.

The rearrangement joins TRBV20-1 to TRBJ2-3, with 10 bases aligning to TRBD2. Germline loops: CDR1 DFQATT, CDR2 SNEGSKA (reference sequence). This CDR3 spans 16 amino acids. V was clipped by 1 base and J by 2 bases; unmatched bases: 6. CDR3 coding DNA: TGCAGTGCTAGAGCCCTCCTAGCGGGGGACACAGATACGCAGTATTTT. It specifies CSARALLAGDTDTQYF.

This clonotype was seen a handful of times. This chain uses TRBV4-3 with TRBJ2-7, with 10 bases matching TRBD2. CDR3 size: 17 residues. Losses at the gene ends were 1 base for V and 2 bases for J; bases not matched to a gene: 8. Per germline, CDR1 LGHNA and CDR2 YSLEER. This CDR3 reads CASSQASSGSPPYEQYF. Written as DNA, the CDR3 is TGCGCCAGCAGCCAAGCGTCTAGCGGGAGCCCTCCCTACGAGCAGTACTTC.

The rearrangement uses TRBV5-1 and TRBJ2-1, with D possibly TRBD2 on 7 matching bases. CDR3 length: 11 amino acids. The V end was cut by 9 bases, the J end by 8 bases, with 12 bases between. CDR1 and CDR2 from the germline V gene are SGHRS and YFSETQ. CDR3 region: CATRGGDEQFF. CDR3 bases: TGCGCCACTCGAGGGGGGGATGAGCAGTTCTTC.

The chain combines TRBV20-1 with TRBJ2-1, with D maybe TRBD1 (5 bases). The CDR3 contains 15 residues. Germline CDR1 DFQATT, CDR2 SNEGSKA (reference sequence). With 0 bases removed from V and 6 bases from J, the gap between germline ends came to 15 bases. The CDR3 loop reads CSARDRVVALNEQFF. In DNA, the CDR3 is TGCAGTGCTAGAGACAGGGTAGTAGCTCTCAATGAGCAGTTCTTC.

This chain connects TRBV7-9 to TRBJ2-4, with 7 bases identical to TRBD1. CDR3 length: 13 residues. Germline V CDR1 and CDR2: SEHNR, FQNEAQ (reference sequence). Trimming at V came to 4 bases and at J to 15 bases, leaving 12 bases not matched to a gene. The CDR3 DNA is TGTGCCAGCAGCTCCGGACAGGTGATTCGTTCGTACTTC. Its translation: CASSSGQVIRSYF.

A single count supports this clonotype. The rearrangement joins TRBV18 to TRBJ2-1; 10 nucleotides line up with TRBD2. This CDR3 is built from 16 residues. Germline V lookup: CDR1 KGHSH, CDR2 LQKENI. With V trimmed by 2 bases and J by 7 bases, 8 bases remained unmatched. As DNA, the CDR3 is TGTGCCAGCTCACCAGTAGCTAGCGGGAGTACGAATGAGCAGTTCTTC. It specifies CASSPVASGSTNEQFF.

This clonotype was seen more than once but under ten times. The CDR3 here is CASSPELMTSGRYEQYF. The CDR3 nucleotides read TGCGCCAGCAGCCCCGAACTAATGACTAGCGGGAGGTACGAGCAGTACTTC. The J gene is TRBJ2-7, the V gene TRBV4-3, with TRBD2 matching over 13 bases. Unmatched junction bases numbered 10, after V lost 4 bases and J lost 4 bases. The CDR3 extends over 17 amino acids. CDR1 is LGHNA, CDR2 YSLEER, per germline.

The rearrangement links TRBV20-1 to TRBJ2-1; D unclear. The V end lost 3 bases, the J end lost 7 bases, and 13 bases lay between the germline ends. From germline, CDR1 is DFQATT and CDR2 SNEGSKA (reference sequence). The CDR3 runs to 13 residues. DNA of the CDR3: TGCAGTGCTAGGATCCCCAGTAGGAATGAGCAGTTCTTC. Amino acids: CSARIPSRNEQFF.

The chain is built from TRBV20-1 and TRBJ2-7; 9 bases are a match to TRBD2. Germline V gene lookup returns CDR1 DFQATT and CDR2 SNEGSKA (reference sequence). The length of the CDR3 is 17 residues. V trimming: 6 bases; J trimming: 0 bases; junction bases outside the gene matches: 15. As DNA, the CDR3 is TGCAGTGCCGTACCAGCGGGGGGCCCCCAAAGCTCCTACGAGCAGTACTTC. It specifies CSAVPAGGPQSSYEQYF.

The chain recombines TRBV4-1 with TRBJ1-4; TRBD1 might be the D (6 bases). The CDR3 is made up of 17 amino acids. The germline V gene encodes CDR1 MGHRA and CDR2 YSYEKL. Deletions cut 0 bases from V and 3 bases from J, with 14 bases between. The DNA for the CDR3 is TGCGCCAGCAGCCAAGACAGAGGGACAAAGTCTAATGAAAAACTGTTTTTT. It specifies CASSQDRGTKSNEKLFF.

The chain is built from TRBV28 and TRBJ1-5; the D is unclear. This CDR3 has 16 amino acids. CDR1 MDHEN and CDR2 SYDVKM come from the germline V gene. V lost 3 bases and J lost 1, with 13 bases in between. CDR3 region: CASSFIEGRSNQPQHF. The CDR3 nucleotides read TGTGCCAGCAGTTTCATCGAGGGTAGAAGCAATCAGCCCCAGCATTTT.

The J gene is TRBJ1-1, the V gene TRBV7-2, with TRBD1 matching over 10 bases. The CDR3 spans 14 residues. V was pared by 6 bases and J by 6 bases, with 7 bases of the junction left unmatched. Germline-derived CDR1 and CDR2 are SGHTA and FQGNSA. DNA for the CDR3: TGTGCCAGCAGTGCCCGACAGGGGGCTTCTGAAGCTTTCTTT. Translating it yields CASSARQGASEAFF.

This clonotype was seen more than once but under ten times. V and J are TRBV12-3 or TRBV12-4 and TRBJ2-7, with 8 bases that match TRBD2. This CDR3 has 14 amino acids. V trimming: 5 bases; J trimming: 0 bases; junction bases outside the gene matches: 3. The CDR3 coding sequence is TGTGCCAGCAGTAAGCGGGAGTTCTCCTACGAGCAGTACTTC. Protein sequence: CASSKREFSYEQYF.

This clonotype was detected once. Just one base apart from a much larger clone, this may be a read error. This chain uses TRBV7-9 with TRBJ2-7, with D unclear. This CDR3 comprises 13 residues. Trimming took 5 bases from V and 2 from J, leaving 10 bases between them. Per the germline V gene, CDR1 is SEHNR and CDR2 is FQNEAQ (reference sequence). CDR3 nucleotides: TGTGCCAGCAGCATGAGAGAAACCTACGAGCAGTACTTC. It yields the protein CASSMRETYEQYF.

This chain links TRBV20-1 with TRBJ1-1; D not certain. Looked up from germline, CDR1 is DFQATT and CDR2 is SNEGSKA (reference sequence). V was pared by 7 bases and J by 5 bases, with 8 bases between. There are 10 residues in the CDR3. The CDR3 sequence: CSGGLTEAFF. Written as DNA, the CDR3 is TGCAGTGGAGGGCTGACTGAAGCTTTCTTT.

In its sample, this clonotype was seen a few times. The rearrangement joins TRBV20-1 to TRBJ1-2; unclear D gene. This CDR3 has 13 residues. The ends were cut back, 3 bases at V and 4 bases at J, with 12 bases in the middle. Germline V gives CDR1 DFQATT, CDR2 SNEGSKA (reference sequence). For the CDR3, the DNA is TGCAGTGCTAGCGCCGACTATGGCTATGGCTACACCTTC. It translates to CSASADYGYGYTF.

The genes are TRBV7-9 and TRBJ1-1; tentative D call: TRBD1 (5 bases). With 4 bases removed from V and 0 bases from J, the gap between germline ends came to 12 bases. Germline V gene data show CDR1 as SEHNR and CDR2 as FQNEAQ (reference sequence). The CDR3 loop spans 15 amino acids. The CDR3 spells CASSSVRGLNTEAFF. The CDR3 region has the DNA TGTGCCAGCAGCTCCGTAAGGGGACTGAACACTGAAGCTTTCTTT.

The chain links TRBV20-1 to TRBJ2-3; tentative D call: TRBD2 (7 bases). Germline V CDR1 and CDR2: DFQATT, SNEGSKA (reference sequence). The CDR3 covers 14 residues. V lost 0 bases and J 6 bases, leaving 13 bases between the germline ends. This chain's CDR3 is CSARDRGGGDTQYF. The CDR3, as DNA: TGCAGTGCTAGAGACCGCGGGGGCGGGGATACGCAGTATTTT.